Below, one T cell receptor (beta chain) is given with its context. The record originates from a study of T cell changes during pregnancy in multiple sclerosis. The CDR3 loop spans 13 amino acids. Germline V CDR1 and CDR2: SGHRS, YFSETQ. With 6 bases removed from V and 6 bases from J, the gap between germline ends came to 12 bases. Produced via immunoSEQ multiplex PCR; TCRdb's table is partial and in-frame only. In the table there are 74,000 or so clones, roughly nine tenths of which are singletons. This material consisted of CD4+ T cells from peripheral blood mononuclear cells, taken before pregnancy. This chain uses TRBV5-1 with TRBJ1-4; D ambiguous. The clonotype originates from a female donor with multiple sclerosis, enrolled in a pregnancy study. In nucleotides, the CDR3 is TGCGCCAGCAAACCCCGAGAGGATGAAAAACTGTTTTTT. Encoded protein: CASKPREDEKLFF.